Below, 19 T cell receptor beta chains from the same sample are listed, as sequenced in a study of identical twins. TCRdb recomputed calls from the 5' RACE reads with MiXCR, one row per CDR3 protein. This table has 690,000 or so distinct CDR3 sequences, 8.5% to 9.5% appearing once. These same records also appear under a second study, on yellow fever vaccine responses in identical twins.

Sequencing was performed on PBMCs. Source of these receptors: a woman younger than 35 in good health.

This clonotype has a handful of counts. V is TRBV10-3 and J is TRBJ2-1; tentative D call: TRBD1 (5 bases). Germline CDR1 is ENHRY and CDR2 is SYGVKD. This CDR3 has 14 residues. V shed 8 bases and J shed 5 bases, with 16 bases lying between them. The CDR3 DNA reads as TGTGCCATCTCGGGCAGGGAAGGGGACAATGAGCAGTTCTTC. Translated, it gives CAISGREGDNEQFF.

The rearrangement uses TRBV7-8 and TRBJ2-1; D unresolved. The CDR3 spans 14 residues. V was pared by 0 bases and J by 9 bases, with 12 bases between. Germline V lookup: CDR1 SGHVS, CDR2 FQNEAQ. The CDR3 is CASSLAGPLGEQFF. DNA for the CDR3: TGTGCCAGCAGCTTAGCGGGTCCCTTGGGTGAGCAGTTCTTC. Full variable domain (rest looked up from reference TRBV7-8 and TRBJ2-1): GAGVSQSPRYKVAKRGQDVALRCDPISGHVSLFWYQQALGQGPEFLTYFQNEAQLDKSGLPSDRFFAERPEGSVSTLKIQRTQQEDSAVYLCASSLAGPLGEQFFGPGTRLTVL.

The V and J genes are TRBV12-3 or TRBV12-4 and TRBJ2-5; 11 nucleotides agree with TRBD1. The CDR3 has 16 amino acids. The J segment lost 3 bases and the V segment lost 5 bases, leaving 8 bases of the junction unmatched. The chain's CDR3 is CASSPYRDRGKETQYF. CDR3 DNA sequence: TGTGCCAGCAGTCCATACCGGGACAGGGGGAAAGAGACCCAGTACTTC.

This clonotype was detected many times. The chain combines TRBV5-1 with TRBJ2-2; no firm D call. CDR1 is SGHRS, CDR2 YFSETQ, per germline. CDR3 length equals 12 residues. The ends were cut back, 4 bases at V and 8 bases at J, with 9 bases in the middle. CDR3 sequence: CASSPPTGELFF. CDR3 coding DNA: TGCGCCAGCAGCCCGCCAACTGGGGAGCTGTTTTTT.

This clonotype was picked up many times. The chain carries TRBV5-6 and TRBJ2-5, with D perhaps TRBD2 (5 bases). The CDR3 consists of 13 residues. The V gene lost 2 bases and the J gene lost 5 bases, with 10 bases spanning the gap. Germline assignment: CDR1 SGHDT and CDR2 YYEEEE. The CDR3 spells CASSFEGRETQYF. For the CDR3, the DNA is TGTGCCAGCAGCTTTGAGGGCCGGGAGACCCAGTACTTC.

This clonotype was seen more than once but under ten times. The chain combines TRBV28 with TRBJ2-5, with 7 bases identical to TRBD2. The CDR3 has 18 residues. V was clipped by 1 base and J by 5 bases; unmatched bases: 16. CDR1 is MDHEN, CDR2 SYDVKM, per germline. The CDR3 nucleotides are TGTGCCAGCAGTTTATTCCAGGTACCAAGCGGGGAGGAGGAGACCCAGTACTTC. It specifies CASSLFQVPSGEEETQYF.

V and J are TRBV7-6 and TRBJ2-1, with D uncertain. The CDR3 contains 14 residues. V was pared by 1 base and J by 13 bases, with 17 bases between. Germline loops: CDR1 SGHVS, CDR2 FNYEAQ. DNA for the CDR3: TGTGCCAGCAGCTTAGAACCCGGATCAGAGTATCAGTTCTTC. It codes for CASSLEPGSEYQFF.

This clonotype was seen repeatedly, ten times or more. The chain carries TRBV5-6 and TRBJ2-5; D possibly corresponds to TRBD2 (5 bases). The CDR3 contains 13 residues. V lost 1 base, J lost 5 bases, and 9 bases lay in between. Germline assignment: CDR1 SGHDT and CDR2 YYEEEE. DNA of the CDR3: TGTGCCAGCAGCTTGCCGGGGTGGGAGACCCAGTACTTC. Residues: CASSLPGWETQYF. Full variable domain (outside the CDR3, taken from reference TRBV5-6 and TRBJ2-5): DAGVTQSPTHLIKTRGQQVTLRCSPKSGHDTVSWYQQALGQGPQFIFQYYEEEERQRGNFPDRFSGHQFPNYSSELNVNALLLGDSALYLCASSLPGWETQYFGPGTRLLVL.

This CDR3 is CASSYPPGREETQYF. The DNA for the CDR3 is TGTGCCAGCAGTTACCCTCCAGGGAGAGAGGAGACCCAGTACTTC. The genes are TRBV28 and TRBJ2-5; D tentatively fits TRBD1 or TRBD2 (5 bases each). CDR1 is MDHEN, CDR2 SYDVKM, per germline. This CDR3 has 15 amino acids. V lost 4 bases, J lost 5 bases, and 17 bases lay in between.

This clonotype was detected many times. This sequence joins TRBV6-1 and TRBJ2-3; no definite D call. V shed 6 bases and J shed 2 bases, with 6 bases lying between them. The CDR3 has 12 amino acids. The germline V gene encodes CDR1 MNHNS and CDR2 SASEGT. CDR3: CASRTLTDTQYF. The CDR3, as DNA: TGTGCCAGCAGGACCCTCACAGATACGCAGTATTTT.

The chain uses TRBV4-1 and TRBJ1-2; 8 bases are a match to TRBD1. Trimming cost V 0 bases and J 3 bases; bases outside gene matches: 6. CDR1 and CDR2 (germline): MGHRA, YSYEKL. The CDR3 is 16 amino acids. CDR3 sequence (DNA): TGCGCCAGCAGCCAAGACACCGGACAGGGCTACTATGGCTACACCTTC. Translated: CASSQDTGQGYYGYTF.

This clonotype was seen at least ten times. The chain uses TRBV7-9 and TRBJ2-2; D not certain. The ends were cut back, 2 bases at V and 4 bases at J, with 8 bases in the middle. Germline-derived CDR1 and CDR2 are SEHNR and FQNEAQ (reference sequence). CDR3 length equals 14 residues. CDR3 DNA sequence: TGTGCCAGCAGCTTATCCCATCTCACCGGGGAGCTGTTTTTT. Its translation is CASSLSHLTGELFF.

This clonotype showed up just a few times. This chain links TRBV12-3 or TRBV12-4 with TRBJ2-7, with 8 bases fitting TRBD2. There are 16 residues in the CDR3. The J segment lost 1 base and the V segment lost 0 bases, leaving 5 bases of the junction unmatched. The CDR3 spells CASSLAASGWSYEQYF. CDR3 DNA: TGTGCCAGCAGTTTAGCGGCTAGCGGGTGGTCCTACGAGCAGTACTTC.

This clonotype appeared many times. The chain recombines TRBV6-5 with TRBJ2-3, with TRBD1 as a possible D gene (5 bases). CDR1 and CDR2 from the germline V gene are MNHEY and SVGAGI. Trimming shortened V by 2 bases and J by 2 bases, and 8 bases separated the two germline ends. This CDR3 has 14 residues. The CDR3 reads CASSYRGTTDTQYF. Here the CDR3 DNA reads TGTGCCAGCAGTTACAGGGGTACCACAGATACGCAGTATTTT.

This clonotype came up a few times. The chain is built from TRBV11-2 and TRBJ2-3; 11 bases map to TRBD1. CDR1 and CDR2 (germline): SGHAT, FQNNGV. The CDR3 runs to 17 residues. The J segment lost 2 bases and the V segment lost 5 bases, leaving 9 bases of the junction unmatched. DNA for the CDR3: TGTGCCAGCAGCACAACGGACAGGGGGCGGTCCACAGATACGCAGTATTTT. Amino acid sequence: CASSTTDRGRSTDTQYF.

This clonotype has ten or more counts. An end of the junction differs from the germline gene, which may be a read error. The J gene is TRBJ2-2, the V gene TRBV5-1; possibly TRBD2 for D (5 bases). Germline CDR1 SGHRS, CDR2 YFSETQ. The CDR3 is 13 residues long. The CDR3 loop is CASSLGGTGELFF. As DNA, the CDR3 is TGTGCCAGCAGCTTAGGAGGCACCGGGGAGCTGTTTTTT.

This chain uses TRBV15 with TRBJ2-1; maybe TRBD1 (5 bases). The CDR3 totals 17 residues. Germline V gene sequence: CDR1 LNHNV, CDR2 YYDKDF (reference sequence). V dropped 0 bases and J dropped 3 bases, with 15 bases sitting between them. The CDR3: CATSRDGAASLYNEQFF. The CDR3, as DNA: TGTGCCACCAGCAGAGATGGGGCGGCCTCCCTCTACAATGAGCAGTTCTTC.

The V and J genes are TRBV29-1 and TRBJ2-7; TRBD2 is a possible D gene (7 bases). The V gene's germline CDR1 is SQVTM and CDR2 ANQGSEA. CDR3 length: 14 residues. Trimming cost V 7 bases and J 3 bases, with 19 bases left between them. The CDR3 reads CSAPLGGANYEQYF. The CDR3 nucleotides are TGCAGCGCCCCGCTAGGGGGGGCAAACTACGAGCAGTACTTC.

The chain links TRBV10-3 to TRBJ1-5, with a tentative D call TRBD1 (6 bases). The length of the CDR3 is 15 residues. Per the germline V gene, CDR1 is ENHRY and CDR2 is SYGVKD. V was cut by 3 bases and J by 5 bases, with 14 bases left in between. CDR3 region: CAISEPGARDQPQHF. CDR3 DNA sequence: TGTGCCATCAGTGAACCGGGGGCGAGAGATCAGCCCCAGCATTTT.